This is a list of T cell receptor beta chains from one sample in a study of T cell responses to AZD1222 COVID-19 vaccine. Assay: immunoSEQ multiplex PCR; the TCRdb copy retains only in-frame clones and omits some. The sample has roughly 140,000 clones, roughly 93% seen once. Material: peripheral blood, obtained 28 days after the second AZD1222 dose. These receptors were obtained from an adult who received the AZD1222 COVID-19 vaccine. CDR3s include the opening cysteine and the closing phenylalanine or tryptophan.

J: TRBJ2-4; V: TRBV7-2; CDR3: CASSFSPLRAKNIQYF
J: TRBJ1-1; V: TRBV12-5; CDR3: CASAYSGGSTEAFF
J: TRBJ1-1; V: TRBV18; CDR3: CASSPNTGLDTEAFF
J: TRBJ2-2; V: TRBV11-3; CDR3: CASSSRRGSNTGELFF
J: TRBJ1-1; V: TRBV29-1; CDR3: CSADGILPEAFF
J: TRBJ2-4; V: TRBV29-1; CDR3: CSVGQGGAAKNIQYF
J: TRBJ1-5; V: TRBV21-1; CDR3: CASSGGRRGSSNQPQHF
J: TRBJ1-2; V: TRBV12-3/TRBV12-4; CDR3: CASTQGLGYTF
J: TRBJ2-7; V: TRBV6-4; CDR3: CASSPGPANDEQYF
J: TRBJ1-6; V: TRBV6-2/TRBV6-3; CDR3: CASSNAQGPAF
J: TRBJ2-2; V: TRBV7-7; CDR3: CASSPNSYANTGELFF